The 27 T cell receptor beta chains below come from one sample, sequenced in a study of blood T cell repertoires in COVID-19. Sequencing was performed with immunoSEQ multiplex PCR; in TCRdb, only in-frame clones are kept and a portion is missing. The table records 45,000 to 55,000 clones, 80% to 95% of them present only once. Sequenced material: peripheral blood. Every receptor here comes from a human donor in a cohort sampled during active COVID-19.

The genes are TRBV14 and TRBJ1-1; TRBD1 agrees at 7 bases. Germline V gene lookup returns CDR1 SGHDN and CDR2 FVKESK. CDR3 length equals 16 residues. J lost 0 bases, V lost 4 bases, and 8 bases had no gene match. For the CDR3, the DNA is TGTGCCAGCAGCCTGGGGACAGCCAGTTTGAACACTGAAGCTTTCTTT. This sequence encodes CASSLGTASLNTEAFF.

The rearrangement uses TRBV9 and TRBJ2-3, with 8 bases identical to TRBD2. In germline, CDR1 is SGDLS, CDR2 YYNGEE. Trimming took 0 bases from V and 10 from J; bases not matched to a gene: 10. The CDR3 runs to 15 residues. DNA of the CDR3: TGTGCCAGCAGCGTAGCGGGAGGGCCTCGATCACCGCAGTATTTT. This encodes CASSVAGGPRSPQYF.

The rearrangement links TRBV15 to TRBJ2-3, with 8 bases lining up with TRBD2. The CDR3 has 12 residues. Germline assignment: CDR1 LNHNV and CDR2 YYDKDF (reference sequence). The V gene end was trimmed by 8 bases and the J gene end by 3 bases; junction bases not matched to a gene: 1. The CDR3 nucleotides are TGTGCCACCCGGGGGGGTACAGATACGCAGTATTTT. Translating it yields CATRGGTDTQYF.

The rearrangement uses TRBV7-9 and TRBJ2-1; 16 positions match TRBD2. CDR1 SEHNR and CDR2 FQNEAQ come from the germline V gene (reference sequence). The length of the CDR3 is 16 residues. Trimming took 0 bases from V and 15 from J; bases not matched to a gene: 8. The CDR3 DNA reads TGTGCCAGCAGCTTAGCGCTGGGACTAGCGGGAGGGGTCACGTTCTTC. It encodes CASSLALGLAGGVTFF.

The chain has TRBV11-2 and TRBJ2-2; possibly TRBD2 for D (7 bases). This CDR3 has 17 residues. The V and J ends lost 0 bases and 4 bases respectively, with 15 bases between them. Germline CDR1 is SGHAT and CDR2 is FQNNGV. CDR3 residues: CASSLDFLAGATGELFF. In DNA, the CDR3 is TGTGCCAGCAGCTTAGATTTTCTGGCGGGGGCCACCGGGGAGCTGTTTTTT.

This clone was seen once. The gene calls are TRBV6-1 and TRBJ1-1; 7 nucleotides line up with TRBD1. Germline V gene lookup returns CDR1 MNHNS and CDR2 SASEGT. V was pared by 3 bases and J by 4 bases, with 5 bases of the junction left unmatched. This CDR3 contains 14 residues. In nucleotides, the CDR3 is TGTGCCAGCAGTGACACAGGGGTAATCACTGAAGCTTTCTTT. Translation gives CASSDTGVITEAFF.

The chain couples TRBV11-2 to TRBJ1-1, with D possibly matching TRBD1 (6 bases). The CDR3 covers 16 residues. Between the trimmed V and J ends, which lost 4 bases and 4 bases, there was a span of 19 bases. The V gene's germline CDR1 is SGHAT and CDR2 FQNNGV. The CDR3 here is CASSSSRGGAFTEAFF. The CDR3 DNA is TGTGCCAGCAGCTCCAGCCGGGGGGGCGCATTCACTGAAGCTTTCTTT.

This clone appeared a few times. Because the CDR3's place on the DNA is in doubt, the DNA is left out and the CDR3 is given as listed by TCRdb. The chain joins TRBV21-1 to TRBJ1-5. TRBV21-1 is shown as a pseudogene. The CDR3 comprises 18 residues, both ends counted. CDR3 amino acids: CASTSRLSQPQHFQPQHF.

V usage is TRBV11-3 and J usage is TRBJ2-1; 10 nucleotides line up with TRBD1. The germline V gene has CDR1 SGHNT and CDR2 YENEEA. The CDR3 is made up of 14 amino acids. V shed 5 bases and J 8 bases; nucleotides not matched to a gene: 6. DNA for the CDR3: TGTGCCAGCAGCCCGGGACAGGGGTCCCATGAGCAGTTCTTC. This codes for CASSPGQGSHEQFF. The full variable domain, completed using reference TRBV11-3 and TRBJ2-1, is EAGVVQSPRYKIIEKKQPVAFWCNPISGHNTLYWYLQNLGQGPELLIRYENEEAVDDSQLPKDRFSAERLKGVDSTLKIQPAELGDSAVYLCASSPGQGSHEQFFGPGTRLTVL.

The V gene is TRBV7-2, the J gene TRBJ2-5, with 13 bases lining up with TRBD2. This CDR3 comprises 16 residues. The ends lost 5 bases at V and 4 bases at J; junction bases unmatched: 7. Germline CDR1 and CDR2: SGHTA and FQGNSA. Here the CDR3 DNA reads TGTGCCAGCAGCGAAACTAGCGGGAGGGCCGTAGAGACCCAGTACTTC. Encoded protein: CASSETSGRAVETQYF.

This clone was picked up a small number of times. This chain uses TRBV7-9 with TRBJ1-2; the D is unclear. Trimming stripped 4 bases from V and 5 bases from J, with 8 bases between. The CDR3 has 12 residues. The V gene's germline CDR1 is SEHNR and CDR2 FQNEAQ (reference sequence). CDR3: CASSSPPYGYTF. For the CDR3, the DNA is TGTGCCAGCAGCTCCCCTCCGTATGGCTACACCTTC.

This clone was found once. The CDR3 sequence: CASSPNWGGYEQYF. The CDR3 DNA follows: TGTGCCAGTAGTCCGAATTGGGGAGGTTACGAGCAGTACTTC. The rearrangement uses TRBV19 and TRBJ2-7; maybe TRBD2 (6 bases). The CDR3 consists of 14 residues. From germline, CDR1 is LNHDA and CDR2 SQIVND (reference sequence). V lost 5 bases and J 4 bases, leaving 15 bases between the germline ends. Combining the CDR3 with reference TRBV19 and TRBJ2-7 gives the whole variable domain DGGITQSPKYLFRKEGQNVTLSCEQNLNHDAMYWYRQDPGQGLRLIYYSQIVNDFQKGDIAEGYSVSREKKESFPLTVTSAQKNPTAFYLCASSPNWGGYEQYFGPGTRLTVT.

The chain links TRBV14 to TRBJ1-1, with 7 positions matching TRBD1. This CDR3 comprises 13 residues. Trimming removed 6 bases from V and 5 bases from J; junction bases left unmatched: 6. Per the germline V gene, CDR1 is SGHDN and CDR2 is FVKESK. DNA of the CDR3: TGTGCCAGCAGAGGGACAGACGGTACTGAAGCTTTCTTT. Amino acid sequence: CASRGTDGTEAFF.

The chain links TRBV28 to TRBJ2-7; 8 bases match TRBD2. The CDR3 loop spans 13 amino acids. Looked up from germline, CDR1 is MDHEN and CDR2 is SYDVKM. J lost 7 bases, V lost 7 bases, and 9 bases had no gene match. The DNA for the CDR3 is TGTGCCAGCACCTTCCCGGGGGGGAGGGAGCAGTACTTC. Its translation: CASTFPGGREQYF.

V usage is TRBV25-1 and J usage is TRBJ2-6; D gene ambiguous. Trimming took off 5 bases at V and 2 bases at J, with 4 bases between the two ends. The CDR3 length is 13 residues. The V gene's germline CDR1 is MGHDK and CDR2 SYGVNS. The CDR3: CASSTTGANVLTF. DNA for the CDR3: TGTGCCAGCAGTACTACTGGGGCCAACGTCCTGACTTTC. Full variable domain (outside the CDR3, taken from reference TRBV25-1 and TRBJ2-6): EADIYQTPRYLVIGTGKKITLECSQTMGHDKMYWYQQDPGMELHLIHYSYGVNSTEKGDLSSESTVSRIRTEHFPLTLESARPSHTSQYLCASSTTGANVLTFGAGSRLTVL.

This chain joins TRBV6-1 and TRBJ2-5; D unclear. Germline loops: CDR1 MNHNS, CDR2 SASEGT. V shed 2 bases and J shed 1 base, with 11 bases lying between them. This CDR3 has 15 amino acids. The CDR3 here is CASSELLGSQETQYF. As DNA, the CDR3 is TGTGCCAGCAGTGAACTTTTGGGCAGCCAAGAGACCCAGTACTTC.

The V and J genes are TRBV7-8 and TRBJ1-1; weak D call: TRBD1 (6 bases). Trimming left V 3 bases short and J 5 bases short, with 16 bases between. Germline CDR1 reads SGHVS; CDR2 reads FQNEAQ. The CDR3 is made up of 15 amino acids. CDR3 region: CASSLVGGGGTEAFF. CDR3 nucleotide sequence: TGTGCCAGCAGCTTGGTCGGGGGCGGGGGAACTGAAGCTTTCTTT.

V and J are TRBV18 and TRBJ2-1; 8 bases fit TRBD1. CDR1 KGHSH and CDR2 LQKENI come from the germline V gene. This CDR3 spans 15 amino acids. After removal of 5 bases from V and 1 base from J, the junction contained 4 bases not matched to a gene. Written as DNA, the CDR3 is TGTGCCAGCTCATCAACAGGGGGTTCCTACAATGAGCAGTTCTTC. Its protein product is CASSSTGGSYNEQFF.

V usage is TRBV18 and J usage is TRBJ2-1, with 8 bases that match TRBD2. This CDR3 has 14 residues. Trimming took 5 bases from V and 0 from J; bases not matched to a gene: 0. Germline CDR1 reads KGHSH; CDR2 reads LQKENI. CDR3 sequence (DNA): TGTGCCAGCTCAGGGACTAGCTCCTACAATGAGCAGTTCTTC. Translation: CASSGTSSYNEQFF.

V gene TRBV11-2 combines with J gene TRBJ2-7; tentatively, D is TRBD2 (7 bases). V lost 3 bases, J lost 7 bases, and 16 bases lay in between. CDR3 length equals 14 residues. Germline-derived CDR1 and CDR2 are SGHAT and FQNNGV. This chain's CDR3 is CASSLGAGAKEQYF. CDR3 in DNA: TGTGCCAGCAGCTTGGGGGCGGGGGCTAAAGAGCAGTACTTC.

The chain is built from TRBV2 and TRBJ2-7, with 10 bases identical to TRBD1. Germline CDR1 SNHLY, CDR2 FYNNEI. The CDR3 covers 15 residues. V lost 6 bases to trimming and J lost 6 bases; unmatched junction nucleotides: 11. The CDR3 loop is CASSVYGQGGIEQYF. Here the CDR3 DNA reads TGTGCCAGCAGCGTCTACGGACAGGGGGGGATCGAGCAGTACTTC.

The chain links TRBV3-1 (or the pseudogene TRBV3-2) to TRBJ2-3; no clear D. CDR1 LGHDT and CDR2 YNNKEL come from the germline V gene (reference sequence). The CDR3 spans 13 residues. The V end was cut by 3 bases, the J end by 9 bases, with 13 bases between. This chain's CDR3 is CASSQVAGWTQYF. CDR3 in DNA: TGTGCCAGCAGCCAGGTAGCCGGTTGGACGCAGTATTTT.

The chain recombines TRBV2 with TRBJ2-3, with unresolved D. The CDR3 length is 12 residues. The germline gives CDR1 SNHLY, CDR2 FYNNEI. Trimming removed 5 bases at V and 3 bases at J, with 6 bases between. The CDR3 loop is CASSRGTDTQYF. In DNA form, the CDR3 reads TGTGCCAGCAGTAGAGGAACAGATACGCAGTATTTT.

The chain combines TRBV15 with TRBJ1-2, with D possibly TRBD1 on 6 matching bases. Germline values: CDR1 LNHNV, CDR2 YYDKDF (reference sequence). V was shortened by 0 bases and J by 2 bases, with 13 bases between the two germline ends. This CDR3 spans 16 amino acids. This CDR3 is CATSRDAGTLNYGYTF. The CDR3 nucleotides read TGTGCCACCAGCAGAGACGCCGGGACACTCAACTATGGCTACACCTTC. Based on the CDR3 plus reference TRBV15 and TRBJ1-2, the full variable domain is DAMVIQNPRYQVTQFGKPVTLSCSQTLNHNVMYWYQQKSSQAPKLLFHYYDKDFNNEADTPDNFQSRRPNTSFCFLDIRSPGLGDTAMYLCATSRDAGTLNYGYTFGSGTRLTVV.

The rearrangement joins TRBV7-8 to TRBJ1-1; D call uncertain. Germline CDR1 reads SGHVS; CDR2 reads FQNEAQ. V lost 0 bases, J lost 5 bases, and 22 bases lay in between. The CDR3 sequence is 18 residues long. The CDR3 sequence is CASSLAAGTMGAKTEAFF. Written as DNA, the CDR3 is TGTGCCAGCAGCTTAGCTGCGGGCACTATGGGAGCAAAGACTGAAGCTTTCTTT.

The CDR3 loop reads CASSSSRTGGNEKLFF. The CDR3 nucleotides read TGTGCCAGCAGCTCCTCAAGGACAGGGGGGAATGAAAAACTGTTTTTT. V and J are TRBV11-2 and TRBJ1-4; TRBD1 agrees at 10 bases. Germline V CDR1 and CDR2: SGHAT, FQNNGV. J was trimmed by 5 bases and V by 4 bases; bases with no gene match: 7. The length of the CDR3 is 16 residues.

This clone occurred once. CDR3 amino acids: CASSAGTESFEKLFF. The DNA for the CDR3 is TGTGCCAGCAGCGCTGGGACAGAATCATTTGAAAAACTGTTTTTT. V usage is TRBV9 and J usage is TRBJ1-4; 7 bases line up with TRBD1. Germline V gene lookup returns CDR1 SGDLS and CDR2 YYNGEE. The ends lost 3 bases at V and 7 bases at J; junction bases unmatched: 9. This CDR3 is built from 15 residues.